The clone carrying this T cell receptor (beta chain) has only a few counts. The sample belongs to a study of patients and donors after allogeneic stem cell transplantation. TCRdb reprocessed the RT-PCR reads with MiXCR, giving one entry per CDR3 protein. The profile shows under 200,000 distinct CDR3 sequences, approximately 25% of them singletons. The junction had 10 bases not matched to a gene; V was cut back by 4 bases and J by 8 bases. The CDR3 extends over 14 amino acids. From germline, CDR1 is SGDLS and CDR2 YYNGEE. Sequencing used blood, either unsorted or a sorted T cell fraction (not recorded which). The receptor comes from a human donor who was either an allogeneic HSCT recipient or a stem cell or donor lymphocyte infusion donor (not recorded which). It is not recorded whose cells these are; they may come from a transplant donor. V is TRBV9 and J is TRBJ1-2, with TRBD1 matching 8 bases. In nucleotides, the CDR3 is TGTGCCAGCAGCAACGAGGGACAGGCTAAGGGCTACACCTTC. Protein sequence: CASSNEGQAKGYTF.